One and the same sample provided the 27 T cell receptor beta chains below, sequenced in a study of human T cells and chemical hapten exposure. Time point defined: patch test 1, 2 weeks after DPC sensitization. Noted treatment: therapeutic diphenylcyclopropenone sensitization with weekly scalp DPC. TCRdb re-derived calls from the RACE reads in MiXCR, one entry per CDR3 protein. Among 150,000 to 200,000 distinct CDR3 sequences listed, approximately 15% were seen once. The specimen was whole blood, collected in connection with sensitization to the hapten diphenylcyclopropenone (DPC). The receptors shown here come from a woman in her twenties or thirties with alopecia areata. Some clones in this sample may be carry-over from other donors' samples.

The CDR3 here is CSARDLGRISGANVLTF. The CDR3 bases are TGCAGTGCTAGAGACCTTGGACGGATCTCTGGGGCCAACGTCCTGACTTTC. The rearrangement links TRBV20-1 to TRBJ2-6; no clear D gene. Germline CDR1 is DFQATT and CDR2 is SNEGSKA (reference sequence). The ends were cut back, 0 bases at V and 0 bases at J, with 12 bases in the middle. The CDR3 contains 17 residues.

The V and J genes are TRBV12-3 or TRBV12-4 and TRBJ1-1; the match to TRBD1 covers 7 bases. This CDR3 is built from 12 residues. After removal of 5 bases from V and 3 bases from J, the junction contained 0 bases not matched to a gene. The CDR3 bases are TGTGCCAGCAGTCAGGGGGACACTGAAGCTTTCTTT. It translates to CASSQGDTEAFF.

This clonotype is a singleton in its sample. The V and J genes are TRBV6-2 or TRBV6-3 and TRBJ2-4, with 9 bases lining up with TRBD2. The V gene's germline CDR1 is MNHEY and CDR2 SVGEGT. This CDR3 is built from 15 residues. Unmatched junction bases numbered 9, after V lost 5 bases and J lost 7 bases. CDR3: CASSQPGLAVNIQYF. In DNA form, the CDR3 reads TGTGCCAGCAGTCAGCCGGGACTAGCTGTTAACATTCAGTACTTC.

This clonotype was seen a handful of times. V gene TRBV7-9 combines with J gene TRBJ2-1; no reliable D call. V was clipped by 8 bases and J by 8 bases, with 10 bases between them. Per germline, CDR1 SEHNR and CDR2 FQNEAQ (reference sequence). The CDR3 sequence is 11 residues long. The CDR3, as DNA: TGTGCCAGCCGCTACCAGGATGAGCAGTTCTTC. Translating it yields CASRYQDEQFF.

The V call is TRBV28, the J call TRBJ2-1, with no clear D. Germline V gene lookup returns CDR1 MDHEN and CDR2 SYDVKM. The CDR3 has 13 residues. The V gene lost 1 base and the J gene lost 12 bases, with 13 bases spanning the gap. The CDR3 sequence: CASSLSGRSWQFF. CDR3 in DNA: TGTGCCAGCAGTTTATCCGGACGGAGTTGGCAGTTCTTC.

The chain's CDR3 is CASSAASGVRQPQHF. In DNA form, the CDR3 reads TGTGCCAGCAGTGCGGCCTCAGGGGTAAGGCAGCCCCAGCATTTT. This chain links TRBV27 with TRBJ1-5, with a possible D match to TRBD1 (6 bases). There are 15 residues in the CDR3. Germline loops: CDR1 MNHEY, CDR2 SMNVEV (reference sequence). With 5 bases removed from V and 7 bases from J, the gap between germline ends came to 18 bases.

V is TRBV5-5 and J is TRBJ2-1; D is possibly TRBD1 (6 bases). The CDR3 is 16 amino acids. Germline loops: CDR1 SGHKS, CDR2 YYEKEE (reference sequence). The V and J ends lost 1 base and 7 bases respectively, with 18 bases between them. The DNA for the CDR3 is TGTGCCAGCAGCTTGTTCGGGACACCGGGTGAGAATGAGCAGTTCTTC. This encodes CASSLFGTPGENEQFF.

The chain couples TRBV6-2 or TRBV6-3 to TRBJ2-1, with D hard to call. Trimming left V 2 bases short and J 7 bases short, with 15 bases between. The CDR3 length is 15 residues. Looked up from germline, CDR1 is MNHEY and CDR2 is SVGEGT. The CDR3, as DNA: TGTGCCAGCAGTTACGGTCGAAATATAGATAATGAGCAGTTCTTC. Amino acids: CASSYGRNIDNEQFF.

This clonotype has only a few counts. The chain has TRBV18 and TRBJ2-5, with no clear D. The CDR3 sequence is 13 residues long. V lost 1 base and J lost 4, with 7 bases in between. From germline, CDR1 is KGHSH and CDR2 LQKENI. The chain's CDR3 is CASSPLVGETQYF. The DNA of the CDR3 is TGTGCCAGCTCACCACTGGTAGGAGAGACCCAGTACTTC. Together with reference TRBV18 and TRBJ2-5, the CDR3 gives the full variable domain: NAGVMQNPRHLVRRRGQEARLRCSPMKGHSHVYWYRQLPEEGLKFMVYLQKENIIDESGMPKERFSAEFPKEGPSILRIQQVVRGDSAAYFCASSPLVGETQYFGPGTRLLVL.

This clonotype was seen more than once but under ten times. The chain employs TRBV20-1 and TRBJ2-7; TRBD2 aligns across 10 bases. CDR1 is DFQATT, CDR2 SNEGSKA, per germline (reference sequence). The CDR3 has 15 amino acids. J was trimmed by 2 bases and V by 6 bases; bases with no gene match: 10. CDR3 in DNA: TGCAGTGCCCCCCCACTAGCGGGGCGACCCTACGAGCAGTACTTC. As protein: CSAPPLAGRPYEQYF.

This clonotype appeared once. The V and J genes are TRBV3-1 and TRBJ2-5; possibly TRBD1 for D (5 bases). Trimming cost V 0 bases and J 9 bases, with 5 bases left between them. Germline values: CDR1 LGHDT, CDR2 YNNKEL (reference sequence). This CDR3 has 11 residues. The CDR3 DNA reads TGTGCCAGCAGCCAAGAGGGGCCCCAGTACTTC. Its protein product is CASSQEGPQYF.

V usage is TRBV6-6 and J usage is TRBJ2-2; D is possibly TRBD2 (6 bases). The CDR3 length is 16 residues. V lost 2 bases to trimming and J lost 3 bases, with 13 bases between them. The germline gives CDR1 MNHNY, CDR2 SVGAGI (reference sequence). The CDR3 DNA follows: TGTGCCAGCAGTTACGTTGCGGGATGGCACACCGGGGAGCTGTTTTTT. It specifies CASSYVAGWHTGELFF.

The rearrangement links TRBV25-1 to TRBJ1-1, with D possibly being TRBD1 (5 bases). CDR3 length equals 17 residues. Deletions cut 4 bases from V and 4 bases from J, with 22 bases between. Germline CDR1 and CDR2: MGHDK and SYGVNS. The CDR3 region has the DNA TGTGCCAGCAGTGGGGCGCCAGGGACGGTTAGAGGCACTGAAGCTTTCTTT. It yields the protein CASSGAPGTVRGTEAFF.

This clonotype was detected many times. The chain has TRBV29-1 and TRBJ2-1; D may be TRBD2 (6 bases). V lost 4 bases and J 9 bases, leaving 13 bases between the germline ends. CDR1 is SQVTM, CDR2 ANQGSEA, per germline. There are 12 residues in the CDR3. For the CDR3, the DNA is TGCAGCGTTGGACGACTAGTATCTGAGCAGTTCTTC. Residues: CSVGRLVSEQFF.

This clonotype occurred a few times. The V and J genes are TRBV20-1 and TRBJ2-7; 7 bases are a match to TRBD2. Germline trimming cut 3 bases from V and 2 bases from J; bases unmatched to any gene: 7. The CDR3 covers 14 residues. CDR1 DFQATT and CDR2 SNEGSKA come from the germline V gene (reference sequence). CDR3 bases: TGCAGTGCTAGGGGCGGGAGCGGAACCTACGAGCAGTACTTC. This translates into CSARGGSGTYEQYF.

This chain connects TRBV7-9 to TRBJ2-7; 7 bases agree with TRBD1. Germline lookup yields CDR1 SEHNR and CDR2 FQNEAQ (reference sequence). The CDR3 loop spans 14 amino acids. After removal of 8 bases from V and 3 bases from J, the junction contained 10 bases not matched to a gene. The CDR3 nucleotides read TGTGCCAGCGCCCAGGGGGTCTCGGGCTACGAGCAGTACTTC. This codes for CASAQGVSGYEQYF.

This sequence joins TRBV7-2 and TRBJ2-2; the D gene is possibly TRBD2 (6 bases). The V end was cut by 0 bases, the J end by 7 bases, with 9 bases between. The CDR3 is 14 amino acids. CDR1 SGHTA and CDR2 FQGNSA come from the germline V gene. The CDR3 sequence is CASSLAWGDGELFF. The CDR3 coding sequence is TGTGCCAGCAGCTTAGCGTGGGGGGACGGGGAGCTGTTTTTT. Full variable domain (missing parts from reference TRBV7-2 and TRBJ2-2): GAGVSQSPSNKVTEKGKDVELRCDPISGHTALYWYRQSLGQGLEFLIYFQGNSAPDKSGLPSDRFSAERTGGSVSTLTIQRTQQEDSAVYLCASSLAWGDGELFFGEGSRLTVL.

This clonotype was counted ten times or more. The chain has TRBV28 and TRBJ2-3, with D tentatively TRBD2 (7 bases). Trimming took 6 bases from V and 5 from J, leaving 9 bases between them. This CDR3 spans 12 amino acids. Germline V gene sequence: CDR1 MDHEN, CDR2 SYDVKM. The chain's CDR3 is CASSGGRDTQYF. CDR3 in DNA: TGTGCCAGCAGCGGGGGGCGAGATACGCAGTATTTT.

In its sample, this clonotype was seen once. V and J are TRBV10-3 and TRBJ2-3; 10 bases align to TRBD2. V shed 2 bases and J 1 base; nucleotides not matched to a gene: 0. Germline loops: CDR1 ENHRY, CDR2 SYGVKD. The CDR3 runs 15 residues. The CDR3, as DNA: TGTGCCATCAGTGAGGGGACTAGCGGCACAGATACGCAGTATTTT. This codes for CAISEGTSGTDTQYF.

This chain connects TRBV6-6 to TRBJ2-7; D uncertain. Germline lookup yields CDR1 MNHNY and CDR2 SVGAGI (reference sequence). The CDR3 has 14 residues. V lost 4 bases, J lost 1 base, and 11 bases lay in between. The DNA of the CDR3 is TGTGCCAGCAGTTCTAGATTACCATCCTACGAGCAGTACTTC. Its protein product is CASSSRLPSYEQYF.

This clonotype was recorded many times. The V gene is TRBV7-2, the J gene TRBJ2-3; perhaps TRBD2 as D (6 bases). Germline V gene lookup returns CDR1 SGHTA and CDR2 FQGNSA. Trimming cost V 4 bases and J 0 bases, with 8 bases left between them. The CDR3 loop spans 14 amino acids. CDR3 in DNA: TGTGCCAGCAGCTCCGGGACTAGCACAGATACGCAGTATTTT. Translation gives CASSSGTSTDTQYF. The whole variable domain, remainder taken from reference TRBV7-2 and TRBJ2-3, is GAGVSQSPSNKVTEKGKDVELRCDPISGHTALYWYRQSLGQGLEFLIYFQGNSAPDKSGLPSDRFSAERTGGSVSTLTIQRTQQEDSAVYLCASSSGTSTDTQYFGPGTRLTVL.

The V call is TRBV28, the J call TRBJ1-2; D is perhaps TRBD1 (5 bases). Germline V gene data show CDR1 as MDHEN and CDR2 as SYDVKM. The ends were cut back, 6 bases at V and 3 bases at J, with 11 bases in the middle. CDR3 size: 13 residues. The CDR3, as DNA: TGTGCCAGCAGGGGGGGTCCCTACTATGGCTACACCTTC. Its protein is CASRGGPYYGYTF.

Ten or more counts support this clonotype. The rearrangement joins TRBV12-3 or TRBV12-4 to TRBJ2-7; D remains unclear. This CDR3 has 12 residues. V lost 4 bases and J lost 2, with 6 bases in between. Written as DNA, the CDR3 is TGTGCCAGCAGTTACATAACCTACGAGCAGTACTTC. Translated: CASSYITYEQYF.

The V and J genes are TRBV11-2 and TRBJ1-4; D may be TRBD1 (5 bases). Germline loops: CDR1 SGHAT, CDR2 FQNNGV. The V gene lost 5 bases and the J gene lost 4 bases, with 14 bases spanning the gap. The CDR3 loop spans 15 amino acids. DNA of the CDR3: TGTGCCAGCAGCCCCCACCACCAGGGTAATGAAAAACTGTTTTTT. Translating gives CASSPHHQGNEKLFF.

This clonotype was found many times. V and J are TRBV9 and TRBJ1-1; 7 bases are a match to TRBD1. This CDR3 has 15 residues. The germline CDR1 and CDR2 sequences are SGDLS and YYNGEE. Losses at the gene ends were 4 bases for V and 3 bases for J; bases not matched to a gene: 9. CDR3 loop: CASSKTGTVDTEAFF. The CDR3 nucleotides read TGTGCCAGCAGCAAAACCGGGACAGTAGACACTGAAGCTTTCTTT.

J is TRBJ2-7 and V is TRBV23-1; D is possibly TRBD1 (5 bases). TRBV23-1 carries the ORF label, with uncertain function. The germline V and J ends were trimmed by 4 bases and 4 bases, with 11 bases remaining between them. This CDR3 spans 13 amino acids. The CDR3 coding sequence is TGCGCCAGCAGTCCCGACAGCCTTTACGAGCAGTACTTC. This sequence encodes CASSPDSLYEQYF.

This clonotype was counted a few times. The chain employs TRBV7-3 and TRBJ2-2; D gene unclear. Trimming pared 1 base from V and 3 bases from J, leaving 6 bases between. The CDR3 runs 14 residues. The V gene's germline CDR1 is SGHTA and CDR2 FQGTGA. This chain's CDR3 is CASSLRSHTGELFF. The CDR3, as DNA: TGTGCCAGCAGCTTAAGATCTCACACCGGGGAGCTGTTTTTT.